Included here is one T cell receptor beta chain sequence, with context. This clone showed up just once. Its antigen remains undetermined. The record has no base qualities; no much larger clone is one base away. The CDR3 regions of human TCRbeta chains were analyzed by immunosequencing. In the paper's pipeline: TCRs in the repertoires were compared against a reference library of SARS-CoV-2-specific TCRs that had been generated with the MIRA antigen-specificity platform. Breadth was defined as the fraction of unique TCRs that were SARS-CoV-2-associated, and depth was defined as the fraction of total T cells that were SARS-CoV-2-associated. Using the MIRA data, every spike-specific TCR was mapped to the spike region that the TCR reacted to and assigned to either a CD4 or a CD8 class. Log10-transformed breadth and depth values were compared by one-way ANOVA with Sidak's multiple comparisons tests. TCRdb limited this immuneACCESS table to in-frame rearrangements with V and J called. A share of clones is missing; checked studies link under half to unresolved V genes, and the rest is unexplained. V and J calls and clone size come straight from that table; D and trimming were deduced from the DNA. This sample lists under 130,000 clones; approximately 89% were detected once. More than 40% of the sample is in the top ten clones.

V is cut by 2 bases and J by 6 bases, and the space between the germline ends is 11 bases. Per the germline V gene, MDHEN is the CDR1 and SYDVKM is the CDR2. Spanning cysteine to phenylalanine, the CDR3 consists of 14 amino acids. Only the CDR3 DNA is retained, 42 bases long and in frame from the first base. The entry originates in a study of T cell responses to AZD1222 COVID-19 vaccine (dated by TCRdb to about 2021). For the study in its entirety: A total of just over 230 trial participants underwent TCR sequencing, of whom more than 200 had received two doses of AZD1222 and roughly 26 had received two doses of the MenACWY control vaccine. Trial participants were enrolled by age into 18-55, 56-69 and 70-plus year subgroups, with approximately 160, 26 and 62 TCR-sequenced participants respectively. What the study reported, not specific to this receptor: Participants were mostly white British and included more females than males, and it was suggested by the authors that clonal diversity may have been underestimated. Vaccine-associated CD4 TCRs spanned the whole spike protein, with dominant responses in regions 160-218 and 743-854. Spike-specific TCR breadth and depth rose significantly after two AZD1222 doses compared with day 0 and with MenACWY recipients. In the small 56-69-year group, the increase in depth fell short of significance, most likely because of low power. Nearly half of unique spike-specific TCRs reportedly recognized epitopes outside regions mutated in the B.1.351 and B.1.1.7 variants. Because no samples from the day 14 peak response were available, repertoires could be characterized only after the peak T cell response. Conclusions about previously exposed vaccinees are limited, since just five or six AZD1222 recipients were seropositive for SARS-CoV-2 at baseline.

The time point label for this specimen denotes: about 28 days (+/-7) after the second vaccine dose. AZD1222 recipients with second doses at about 4 weeks or about 12 weeks were pooled, because spike-specific TCR depth and breadth did not differ between schedules. The vaccinee samples were drawn from two UK trials, COV001 and COV002, one of which was a single-blind randomized controlled phase 2/3 trial testing AZD1222 (ChAdOx1 nCoV-19) in healthy adults. Trial participant PBMC samples were collected at day 0 and day 28 after the second dose for TCRbeta chain sequencing. Recombination joined TRBV28 with TRBJ1-5, with the D gene uncertain. This TCR came from an adult who received the AZD1222 COVID-19 vaccine. The specimen was peripheral blood, collected 28 days after the second AZD1222 dose. The sequence in DNA is TGTGCCAGCAGTTTAAACGGAGCAGGTCAGCCCCAGCATTTT. Its coded protein is CASSLNGAGQPQHF. The full variable domain, with segments outside the CDR3 supplied by the reference TRBV28 and TRBJ1-5 proteins, appears as DVKVTQSSRYLVKRTGEKVFLECVQDMDHENMFWYRQDPGLGLRLIYFSYDVKMKEKGDIPEGYSVSREKKERFSLILESASTNQTSMYLCASSLNGAGQPQHFGDGTRLSIL.